Below, 31 T cell receptor beta chains from the same sample are listed, as sequenced in a study of blood T cell repertoires in COVID-19. The protocol was immunoSEQ multiplex PCR, while the TCRdb copy is restricted to in-frame clones and leaves out a portion. The sample contains more than 200,000 clones, roughly 84% of which appear only once. The source material was peripheral blood. All receptors come from a woman older than 75 with COVID-19, enrolled during active disease.

The rearrangement uses TRBV19 and TRBJ1-4; D remains ambiguous. The CDR3 length is 11 residues. The V gene lost 7 bases and the J gene lost 8 bases, with 8 bases spanning the gap. The germline V gene has CDR1 LNHDA and CDR2 SQIVND (reference sequence). For the CDR3, the DNA is TGTGCCAGTATGGCTTTGGAAAAACTGTTTTTT. Its protein product is CASMALEKLFF.

V gene TRBV6-2 or TRBV6-3 combines with J gene TRBJ1-5; 9 bases map to TRBD1. V shed 4 bases and J 4 bases; nucleotides not matched to a gene: 11. The V gene's germline CDR1 is MNHEY and CDR2 SVGEGT. This CDR3 has 17 amino acids. The CDR3: CASSSAYGTGLNQPQHF. CDR3 sequence (DNA): TGTGCCAGCAGTTCGGCCTACGGGACAGGGCTAAATCAGCCCCAGCATTTT.

The chain carries TRBV19 and TRBJ2-3; 9 bases fit TRBD2. With 8 bases clipped from V and 3 bases from J, the junction kept 3 bases outside the gene matches. This CDR3 region has 13 residues. Germline V gives CDR1 LNHDA, CDR2 SQIVND (reference sequence). The CDR3 coding sequence is TGTGCCAGTCAGGCGGGGGGGACAGATACGCAGTATTTT. The encoded protein is CASQAGGTDTQYF.

The rearrangement joins TRBV18 to TRBJ1-3; D remains unclear. The CDR3 contains 15 residues. V lost 0 bases to trimming and J lost 0 bases, with 6 bases between them. The germline V gene encodes CDR1 KGHSH and CDR2 LQKENI. CDR3 coding DNA: TGTGCCAGCTCACCACCCCGGAGCTCTGGAAACACCATATATTTT. Protein product: CASSPPRSSGNTIYF.

The J gene is TRBJ2-5, the V gene TRBV7-2; a weak D match, TRBD1 (6 bases). V was trimmed by 0 bases and J by 6 bases, leaving 8 bases between them. Germline V gene sequence: CDR1 SGHTA, CDR2 FQGNSA. CDR3 length: 13 amino acids. CDR3 protein: CASSLAGAQTQYF. The CDR3 region has the DNA TGTGCCAGCAGCTTAGCGGGGGCTCAGACCCAGTACTTC. Supplemented by reference TRBV7-2 and TRBJ2-5, the full variable domain reads GAGVSQSPSNKVTEKGKDVELRCDPISGHTALYWYRQSLGQGLEFLIYFQGNSAPDKSGLPSDRFSAERTGGSVSTLTIQRTQQEDSAVYLCASSLAGAQTQYFGPGTRLLVL.

This sequence joins TRBV4-2 and TRBJ1-4; D gene uncertain. Germline values: CDR1 LGHNA, CDR2 YNFKEQ. The V end lost 2 bases, the J end lost 5 bases, and 15 bases lay between the germline ends. The CDR3 covers 16 residues. The CDR3 protein is CASSQTRGQLNEKLFF. DNA for the CDR3: TGTGCCAGCAGCCAAACTCGTGGGCAGCTAAATGAAAAACTGTTTTTT.

The chain recombines TRBV28 with TRBJ1-2; no firm D call. The CDR3 is 14 amino acids. CDR1 is MDHEN and CDR2 is SYDVKM in the germline V gene. V shed 5 bases and J shed 4 bases, with 14 bases lying between them. Here the CDR3 reads CASSPLGSSYGYTF. The CDR3 coding sequence is TGTGCCAGCAGTCCGTTAGGGAGTAGCTATGGCTACACCTTC.

The chain employs TRBV6-5 and TRBJ1-1; D not certain. The ends were cut back, 4 bases at V and 1 base at J, with 13 bases in the middle. Germline V gene sequence: CDR1 MNHEY, CDR2 SVGAGI. This CDR3 region has 15 residues. Written as DNA, the CDR3 is TGTGCCAGCAGTTTTAGGGAGAACTCGAACACTGAAGCTTTCTTT. It codes for CASSFRENSNTEAFF.

This chain uses TRBV7-8 with TRBJ1-3; 7 bases line up with TRBD1. CDR3 length: 16 residues. The V segment lost 0 bases and the J segment 3 bases; nucleotides outside the gene matches: 5. CDR1 is SGHVS and CDR2 is FQNEAQ in the germline V gene. CDR3: CASSLARQGYGNTIYF. As DNA, the CDR3 is TGTGCCAGCAGCTTAGCAAGACAGGGATATGGAAACACCATATATTTT.

The chain carries TRBV9 and TRBJ2-2, with D possibly matching TRBD2 (6 bases). From germline, CDR1 is SGDLS and CDR2 YYNGEE. The CDR3 is 16 amino acids. Trimming cost V 0 bases and J 0 bases, with 9 bases left between them. The CDR3 reads CASSVDRGSNTGELFF. In DNA form, the CDR3 reads TGTGCCAGCAGCGTAGATCGGGGGTCGAACACCGGGGAGCTGTTTTTT.

The chain employs TRBV2 and TRBJ1-2; D perhaps matches TRBD1 (5 bases). This CDR3 comprises 14 residues. V shed 3 bases and J shed 4 bases, with 12 bases lying between them. Germline V lookup: CDR1 SNHLY, CDR2 FYNNEI. The chain's CDR3 is CASSEGQGGYGYTF. In DNA, the CDR3 is TGTGCCAGCAGTGAGGGGCAGGGAGGCTATGGCTACACCTTC. The whole variable domain, remainder taken from reference TRBV2 and TRBJ1-2, is EPEVTQTPSHQVTQMGQEVILRCVPISNHLYFYWYRQILGQKVEFLVSFYNNEISEKSEIFDDQFSVERPDGSNFTLKIRSTKLEDSAMYFCASSEGQGGYGYTFGSGTRLTVV.

About this clone itself: One end of the junction does not line up with germline, which may come from a read error. J is TRBJ2-2 and V is TRBV11-2; 7 bases are a match to TRBD2. The CDR3 consists of 18 residues. The germline V gene encodes CDR1 SGHAT and CDR2 FQNNGV. The CDR3 DNA reads TGTGCCAGCAGTTTAGGGGCTGGGGGGGGAATGCCCACCGGGGAGCTGTTTTTT. It encodes CASSLGAGGGMPTGELFF.

This clone has more than one count but fewer than ten. This chain uses TRBV6-5 with TRBJ1-3; 8 bases fit TRBD1. This CDR3 comprises 15 residues. CDR1 is MNHEY and CDR2 is SVGAGI in the germline V gene. V dropped 4 bases and J dropped 2; count of bases not matched to a gene: 4. CDR3 in DNA: TGTGCCAGCAGTTCGGCAGGGGGCCCTGGAAACACCATATATTTT. This codes for CASSSAGGPGNTIYF.

V is TRBV10-2 and J is TRBJ2-3, with D unresolved. CDR1 and CDR2 from the germline V gene are WSHSY and SAAADI. This CDR3 spans 14 amino acids. V was trimmed by 7 bases and J by 2 bases, leaving 13 bases between them. The CDR3 DNA reads as TGCGCCAGCAAGACTCGGCCGTCCACAGATACGCAGTATTTT. It specifies CASKTRPSTDTQYF.

A single count supports this clone. The chain has TRBV7-2 and TRBJ2-3, with D possibly TRBD2 on 6 matching bases. V was shortened by 1 base and J by 10 bases, with 12 bases between the two germline ends. The CDR3 length is 13 residues. Germline CDR1 is SGHTA and CDR2 is FQGNSA. The DNA for the CDR3 is TGTGCCAGCAGCTTAGAGGGCGGGATCTCGCAGTATTTT. This codes for CASSLEGGISQYF.

The CDR3 spells CASSHQLAGKTTGELFF. In DNA, the CDR3 is TGTGCCAGCAGCCACCAACTAGCGGGGAAAACCACCGGGGAGCTGTTTTTT. The V gene is TRBV3-1 (or the pseudogene TRBV3-2), the J gene TRBJ2-2; 10 positions agree with TRBD2. This CDR3 is 17 amino acids long. Trimming cost V 3 bases and J 4 bases; bases outside gene matches: 8. Germline-derived CDR1 and CDR2 are LGHDT and YNNKEL (reference sequence).

The chain couples TRBV6-2 or TRBV6-3 to TRBJ2-1; TRBD2 matches 10 bases. This CDR3 is built from 15 residues. After removal of 5 bases from V and 4 bases from J, the junction contained 5 bases not matched to a gene. CDR1 and CDR2 from the germline V gene are MNHEY and SVGEGT. In DNA, the CDR3 is TGTGCCAGCAGTAAGCGGGGGGGCTTTTACAATGAGCAGTTCTTC. Its protein product is CASSKRGGFYNEQFF.

In its sample, this clone was seen once. This chain joins TRBV4-1 and TRBJ1-2; TRBD1 might be the D (5 bases). Germline V gene data show CDR1 as MGHRA and CDR2 as YSYEKL. V was pared by 5 bases and J by 1 base, with 14 bases between. This CDR3 is built from 15 residues. The CDR3 loop is CASSSQTDNNYGYTF. Written as DNA, the CDR3 is TGCGCCAGCAGCTCGCAGACGGACAATAACTATGGCTACACCTTC.

This chain connects TRBV9 to TRBJ2-3; TRBD2 aligns across 10 bases. J gave up 3 bases and V 0 bases, and 7 bases lay outside the gene matches. Germline-derived CDR1 and CDR2 are SGDLS and YYNGEE. The CDR3 is 17 amino acids. In DNA, the CDR3 is TGTGCCAGCAGCGTAGCTCTTCCAGCGGGGGGGACAGATACGCAGTATTTT. Translating gives CASSVALPAGGTDTQYF.

The rearrangement joins TRBV13 to TRBJ1-2; 9 bases map to TRBD1. Germline V lookup: CDR1 PRHDT, CDR2 FYEKMQ (reference sequence). J gave up 6 bases and V 3 bases, and 11 bases lay outside the gene matches. The CDR3 has 16 amino acids. CDR3 loop: CASSLGQGNFQNGYTF. The CDR3 DNA sequence: TGTGCCAGCAGCTTGGGACAGGGTAATTTTCAGAATGGCTACACCTTC.

The V gene is TRBV29-1, the J gene TRBJ2-2; 8 positions match TRBD1. This CDR3 has 16 amino acids. Germline V gives CDR1 SQVTM, CDR2 ANQGSEA. Trimming cost V 5 bases and J 4 bases; bases outside gene matches: 12. The CDR3 nucleotides read TGCAGCGTTACCCAAACGACAGGGGTAGGCACCGGGGAGCTGTTTTTT. This gives the protein CSVTQTTGVGTGELFF.

The gene calls are TRBV6-1 and TRBJ1-1, with 11 bases aligning to TRBD1. The trim removed 2 bases at V and 3 bases at J, leaving 14 bases unmatched. The CDR3 loop spans 19 amino acids. Germline-derived CDR1 and CDR2 are MNHNS and SASEGT. CDR3 sequence (DNA): TGTGCCAGCAGTGAACGGCCCCGGACAGGGGGCTTAGGGTACACTGAAGCTTTCTTT. Residues: CASSERPRTGGLGYTEAFF.

In this sample, this clone turned up once. The chain links TRBV7-7 to TRBJ2-7; TRBD2 matches 13 bases. The CDR3 covers 15 residues. The V segment lost 5 bases and the J segment 5 bases; nucleotides outside the gene matches: 6. Looked up from germline, CDR1 is SSHAT and CDR2 is FNYEAQ (reference sequence). CDR3 in amino acids: CASSPGLAGTHEQYF. CDR3 coding DNA: TGTGCCAGCAGCCCGGGACTAGCGGGGACCCACGAGCAGTACTTC.

V is TRBV7-2 and J is TRBJ2-1, with 7 positions matching TRBD2. J lost 4 bases, V lost 3 bases, and 6 bases had no gene match. CDR3 length: 15 amino acids. CDR1 is SGHTA and CDR2 is FQGNSA in the germline V gene. The CDR3 region is CASSFGQGGYNEQFF. Here the CDR3 DNA reads TGTGCCAGCAGCTTCGGCCAGGGAGGGTACAATGAGCAGTTCTTC.

This clone was counted a single time. The chain combines TRBV18 with TRBJ2-7; 9 bases agree with TRBD1. Germline-derived CDR1 and CDR2 are KGHSH and LQKENI. This CDR3 spans 15 amino acids. After removal of 4 bases from V and 3 bases from J, the junction contained 7 bases not matched to a gene. CDR3 DNA sequence: TGTGCCAGCTCACTTAACCCGGGACAGGGCTACGAGCAGTACGTC. This gives the protein CASSLNPGQGYEQYV.

This chain joins TRBV12-3 or TRBV12-4 and TRBJ1-5; D gene unclear. V was cut by 0 bases and J by 6 bases, with 3 bases left in between. The CDR3 has 12 residues. CDR3 sequence (DNA): TGTGCCAGCAGTTTAGCCCGTCAGCCCCAGCATTTT. It is translated as CASSLARQPQHF.

This sequence joins TRBV7-2 and TRBJ1-6, with 7 bases aligning to TRBD1. Germline values: CDR1 SGHTA, CDR2 FQGNSA. This CDR3 spans 18 amino acids. The J segment lost 11 bases and the V segment lost 1 base, leaving 17 bases of the junction unmatched. The CDR3 bases are TGTGCCAGCAGCTTAGGGGGTCGAGACAGGGCCTATAGGGCACCCCTCCACTTT. This translates into CASSLGGRDRAYRAPLHF.

J is TRBJ1-5 and V is TRBV6-2 or TRBV6-3, with D perhaps matching TRBD1 (6 bases). Germline values: CDR1 MNHEY, CDR2 SVGEGT. The CDR3 covers 15 residues. Trimming took off 4 bases at V and 6 bases at J, with 16 bases between the two ends. CDR3 region: CASSFETGLGQPQHF. The CDR3 DNA follows: TGTGCCAGCAGTTTCGAAACAGGGTTGGGTCAGCCCCAGCATTTT.

This chain connects TRBV4-1 to TRBJ1-4, with TRBD1 identical over 8 bases. The germline gives CDR1 MGHRA, CDR2 YSYEKL. V was clipped by 3 bases and J by 2 bases; unmatched bases: 2. This CDR3 is 15 amino acids long. This CDR3 is CASSQTGETNEKLFF. CDR3 in DNA: TGCGCCAGCAGCCAGACAGGGGAGACTAATGAAAAACTGTTTTTT.

This rearrangement joins TRBV7-2 to TRBJ1-2; D perhaps matches TRBD1 (6 bases). The germline CDR1 and CDR2 sequences are SGHTA and FQGNSA. This CDR3 has 13 amino acids. Trimming stripped 4 bases from V and 8 bases from J, with 14 bases between. CDR3 amino acids: CASSSRQEGGYTF. DNA of the CDR3: TGTGCCAGCAGCTCGAGACAGGAAGGCGGCTACACCTTC.

The V gene is TRBV5-4, the J gene TRBJ2-6, with 8 bases that match TRBD1. In germline, CDR1 is SGHNT, CDR2 YYREEE (reference sequence). The CDR3 is 18 residues long. After removal of 5 bases from V and 0 bases from J, the junction contained 10 bases not matched to a gene. The CDR3 nucleotides read TGTGCCAGCAGAAATTTCGGGACAGGTACCTCTGGGGCCAACGTCCTGACTTTC. Amino acids: CASRNFGTGTSGANVLTF.